Below, one T cell receptor (beta chain) is given with its context. This specimen comes from a study of cytomegalovirus exposure and HLA in healthy donors. Study-wide background: A subsequent analysis stated that the 100 to 150 validation repertoires were run on the same platform as the roughly 670 first-cohort repertoires.

The assay was immunoSEQ multiplex PCR, and TCRdb's table has in-frame clones only and misses some. Of roughly 180,000 clones in the sample, about 89% are singletons; the top ten hold less than 9.5%. V trimming: 3 bases; J trimming: 4 bases; junction bases outside the gene matches: 12. The CDR3 extends over 16 amino acids. Per the germline V gene, CDR1 is SGHTA and CDR2 is FQGTGA. The origin of this receptor is a man aged 25 to 40 in good health and CMV-seropositive. Sequencing was performed on PBMCs. This chain links TRBV7-3 with TRBJ2-7; 7 bases are shared with TRBD1. CDR3 sequence reads: CASSLTGTVVTYEQYF. For the CDR3, the DNA is TGTGCCAGCAGCTTGACAGGGACAGTGGTAACGTACGAGCAGTACTTC.